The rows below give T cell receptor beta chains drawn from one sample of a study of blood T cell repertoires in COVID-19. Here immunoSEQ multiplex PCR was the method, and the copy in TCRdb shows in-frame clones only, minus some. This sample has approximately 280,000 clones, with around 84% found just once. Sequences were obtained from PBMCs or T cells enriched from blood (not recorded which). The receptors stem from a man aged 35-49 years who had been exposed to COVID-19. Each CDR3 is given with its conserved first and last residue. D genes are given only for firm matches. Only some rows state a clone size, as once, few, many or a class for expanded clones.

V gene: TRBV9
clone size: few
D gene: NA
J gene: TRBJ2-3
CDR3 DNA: TGTGCCAGCAGCGCTGAGTCCCTTAGCACAGATACGCAGTATTTT
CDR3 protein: CASSAESLSTDTQYF

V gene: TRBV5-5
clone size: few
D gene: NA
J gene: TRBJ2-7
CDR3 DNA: TGTGCCAGCAGCTCTACCACGGTGGTCGCCTACGAGCAGTACTTC
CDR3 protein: CASSSTTVVAYEQYF

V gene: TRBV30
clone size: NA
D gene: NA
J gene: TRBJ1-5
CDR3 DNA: TGTGCCTGGAGTGGTCTGGGGGAGGGTCAGCCCCAGCATTTT
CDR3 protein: CAWSGLGEGQPQHF

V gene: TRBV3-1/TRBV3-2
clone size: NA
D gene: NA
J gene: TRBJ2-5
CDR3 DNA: TGTGCCAGCAGCCAAGAAAGCCTATCCCAGTACTTC
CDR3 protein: CASSQESLSQYF

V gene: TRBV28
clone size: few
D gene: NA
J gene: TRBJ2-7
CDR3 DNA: TGTGCCAGCATCAGGACAGCCTCCAAATACGAGCAGTACTTC
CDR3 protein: CASIRTASKYEQYF

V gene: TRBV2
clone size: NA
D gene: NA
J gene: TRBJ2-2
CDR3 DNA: TGTGCCAGCAGTGGAGGCCGCCTAAGCGTCGGGGAGCTGTTTTTT
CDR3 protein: CASSGGRLSVGELFF

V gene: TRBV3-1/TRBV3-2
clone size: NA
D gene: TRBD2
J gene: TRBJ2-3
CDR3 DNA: TGTGCCAGCAGCCCTAGCGGGAGTGGTTATAGGACAGATACGCAGTATTTT
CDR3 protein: CASSPSGSGYRTDTQYF

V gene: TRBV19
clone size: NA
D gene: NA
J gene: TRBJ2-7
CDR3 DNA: TGTGCCAGTAGTATCAGGGGAGCGGGGACCTACCCCTCTGAGCAGTACTTC
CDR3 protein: CASSIRGAGTYPSEQYF

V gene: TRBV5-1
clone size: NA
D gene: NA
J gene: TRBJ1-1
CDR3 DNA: TGCGCCAGCAGCTCGGGAAGTCTGAACACTGAAGCTTTCTTT
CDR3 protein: CASSSGSLNTEAFF

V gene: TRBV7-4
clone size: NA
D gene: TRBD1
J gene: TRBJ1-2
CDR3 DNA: TGTGCCAGCAGCTCAAGGACAGGGGGAGATGGCTACACCTTC
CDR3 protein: CASSSRTGGDGYTF

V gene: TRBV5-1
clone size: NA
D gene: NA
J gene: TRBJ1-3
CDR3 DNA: TGCGCCAGCAGCTCTAACCCGATCGGGTCTGGAAACACCATATATTTT
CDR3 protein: CASSSNPIGSGNTIYF

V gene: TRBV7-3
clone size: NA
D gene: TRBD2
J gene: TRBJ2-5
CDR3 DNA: TGTGCCAGCAGCTTATATCCTAGCGGGAATGCCGGGACAAGGGAGACCCAGTACTTC
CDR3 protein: CASSLYPSGNAGTRETQYF

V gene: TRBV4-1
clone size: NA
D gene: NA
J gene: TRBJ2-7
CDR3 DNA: TGCGCCAGCAGCCAAGAAGGAGACAGGTCCTACGAGCAGTACTTC
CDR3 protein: CASSQEGDRSYEQYF

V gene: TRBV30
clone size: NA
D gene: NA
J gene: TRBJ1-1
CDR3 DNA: TGTGCCTGGAGTGTACTAGGGGGGAACACTGAAGCTTTCTTT
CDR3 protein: CAWSVLGGNTEAFF

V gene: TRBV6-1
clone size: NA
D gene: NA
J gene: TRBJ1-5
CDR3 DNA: TGTGCCAGCAGTGAACAGGGAGGGCCCCAGCATTTT
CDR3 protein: CASSEQGGPQHF

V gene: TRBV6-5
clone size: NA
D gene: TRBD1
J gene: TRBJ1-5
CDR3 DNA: TGTGCCAGCAGAGTAAACACAGGGGGCCAATCGGCCCAGCATTTT
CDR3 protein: CASRVNTGGQSAQHF

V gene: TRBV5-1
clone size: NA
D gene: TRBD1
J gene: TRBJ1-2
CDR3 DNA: TGCGCCAGCAGCTTGGGACAGGGGGCGTCCGGCTATGGCTACACCTTC
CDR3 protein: CASSLGQGASGYGYTF

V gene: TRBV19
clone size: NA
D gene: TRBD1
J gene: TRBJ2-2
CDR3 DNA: TGTGCCAGTAGGGCTGGGACAGGATTGTTCGGGGAGCTGTTTTTT
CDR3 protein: CASRAGTGLFGELFF

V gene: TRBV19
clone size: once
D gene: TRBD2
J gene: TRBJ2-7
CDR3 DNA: TGTGCCAGTTCGAAGGACAGACTAGCGGGAGCTGACGAGCAGTACTTC
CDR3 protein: CASSKDRLAGADEQYF

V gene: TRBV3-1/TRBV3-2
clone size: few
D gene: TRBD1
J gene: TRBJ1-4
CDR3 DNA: TGTGCCAGCAGCATCGGGACAGCTAATGAAAAACTGTTTTTT
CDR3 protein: CASSIGTANEKLFF

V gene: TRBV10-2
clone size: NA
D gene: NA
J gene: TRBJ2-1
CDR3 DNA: TGCGCCAGCAGTGAGGAGCGGAGTATCCTAGGAGATGAGCAGTTCTTC
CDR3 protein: CASSEERSILGDEQFF

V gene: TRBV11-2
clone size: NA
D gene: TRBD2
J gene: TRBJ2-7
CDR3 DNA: TGTGCCAGCAGCTTAGATCTCTTCGGACTAGCGGACAAGACCTACGAGCAGTACTTC
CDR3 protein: CASSLDLFGLADKTYEQYF

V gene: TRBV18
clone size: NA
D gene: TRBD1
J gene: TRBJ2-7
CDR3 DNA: TGTGCCAGCTCCCGGGACAGGGGTGAGTCGCAGTACTTC
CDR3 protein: CASSRDRGESQYF

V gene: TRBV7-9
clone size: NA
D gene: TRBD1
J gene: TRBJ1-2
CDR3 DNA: TGTGCCAGCAGCCCTCCGGGACAGGGTCCTGGCTACACCTTC
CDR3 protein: CASSPPGQGPGYTF

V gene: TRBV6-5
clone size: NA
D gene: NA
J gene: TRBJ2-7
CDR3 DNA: TGTGCCAGCAGTTACTGGGCGGGAATCGATCGAGTCGAGCAGTACTTC
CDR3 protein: CASSYWAGIDRVEQYF

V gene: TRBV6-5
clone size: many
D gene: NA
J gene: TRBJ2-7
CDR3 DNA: TGTGCCAGCCGAGCCCCGTCCTACGAGCAGTACTTC
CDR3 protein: CASRAPSYEQYF

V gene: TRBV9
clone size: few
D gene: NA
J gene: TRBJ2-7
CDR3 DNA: TGTGCCAGCAGCCCCAACCAGGGGGGAGGCTACGAGCAGTACTTC
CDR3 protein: CASSPNQGGGYEQYF

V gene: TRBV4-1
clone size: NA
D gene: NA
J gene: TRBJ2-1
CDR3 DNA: TGCGCCAGCAGCCAAGATCCAACCCGGGGCTCCTACAATGAGCAGTTCTTC
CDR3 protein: CASSQDPTRGSYNEQFF

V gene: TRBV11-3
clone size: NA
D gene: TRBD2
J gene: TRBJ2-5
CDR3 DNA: TGTGCCAGCAGCCCTAGCGGGAGGCTGTACCAAGAGACCCAGTACTTC
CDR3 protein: CASSPSGRLYQETQYF

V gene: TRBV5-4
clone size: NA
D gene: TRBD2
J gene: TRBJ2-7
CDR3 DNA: TGTGCCAGCAGCCCGCCGGGACTAGCGGGAGCATCCGAGCAGTACTTC
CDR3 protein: CASSPPGLAGASEQYF

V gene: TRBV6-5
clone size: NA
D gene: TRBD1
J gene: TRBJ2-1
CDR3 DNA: TGTGCCAGCAGTTCCTTCTCGGGACAGGGGGCCATCGGGCAGTTCTTC
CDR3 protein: CASSSFSGQGAIGQFF

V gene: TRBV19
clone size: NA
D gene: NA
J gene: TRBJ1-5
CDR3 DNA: TGTGCCAGCACAGATCGGGCTCAGGGGAATCAGCCCCAGCATTTT
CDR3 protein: CASTDRAQGNQPQHF

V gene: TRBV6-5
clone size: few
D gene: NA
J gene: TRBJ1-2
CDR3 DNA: TGTGCCAGCAGTTATCAGGGGAGCTATGGCTACACCTTC
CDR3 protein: CASSYQGSYGYTF

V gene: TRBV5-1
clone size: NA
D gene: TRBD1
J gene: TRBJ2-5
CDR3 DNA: TGCGCCAGCAGCCCGGACAGGGCAGAAGAGACCCAGTACTTC
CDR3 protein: CASSPDRAEETQYF

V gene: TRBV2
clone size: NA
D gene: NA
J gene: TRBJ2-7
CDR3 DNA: TGTGCCAGCAGTACAGGGTCAGTAACCTACGAGCAGTACTTC
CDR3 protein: CASSTGSVTYEQYF

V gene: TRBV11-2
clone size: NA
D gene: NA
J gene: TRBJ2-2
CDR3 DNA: TGTGCCAGCCCGTGGGTGGACTCGGCGAACACCGGGGAGCTGTTTTTT
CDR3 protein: CASPWVDSANTGELFF

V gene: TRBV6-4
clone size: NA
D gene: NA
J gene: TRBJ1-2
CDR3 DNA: TGTGCCAGCAGCCTGGGCGAGGGCTATGGCTACACCTTC
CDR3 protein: CASSLGEGYGYTF

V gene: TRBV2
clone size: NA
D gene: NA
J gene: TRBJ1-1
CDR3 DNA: TGTGCCAGCACACAGAGACAGTACACTGAAGCTTTCTTT
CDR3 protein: CASTQRQYTEAFF

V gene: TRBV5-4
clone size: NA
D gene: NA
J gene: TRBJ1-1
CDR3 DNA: TGTGCCAGCAGCTTAACGGGAGGCACTGAAGCTTTCTTT
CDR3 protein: CASSLTGGTEAFF